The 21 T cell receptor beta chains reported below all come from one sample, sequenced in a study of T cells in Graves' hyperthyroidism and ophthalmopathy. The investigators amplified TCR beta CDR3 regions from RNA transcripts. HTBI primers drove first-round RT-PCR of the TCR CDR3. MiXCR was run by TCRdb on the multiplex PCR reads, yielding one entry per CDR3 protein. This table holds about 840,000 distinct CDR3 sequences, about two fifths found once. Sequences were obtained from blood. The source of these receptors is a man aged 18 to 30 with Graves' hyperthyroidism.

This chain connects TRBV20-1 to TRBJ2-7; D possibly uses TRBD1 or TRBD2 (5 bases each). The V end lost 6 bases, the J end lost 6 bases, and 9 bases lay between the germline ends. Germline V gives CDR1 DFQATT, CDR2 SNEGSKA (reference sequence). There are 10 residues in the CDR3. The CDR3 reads CSAGDGEQYF. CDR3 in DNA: TGCAGTGCCGGGGACGGCGAGCAGTACTTC.

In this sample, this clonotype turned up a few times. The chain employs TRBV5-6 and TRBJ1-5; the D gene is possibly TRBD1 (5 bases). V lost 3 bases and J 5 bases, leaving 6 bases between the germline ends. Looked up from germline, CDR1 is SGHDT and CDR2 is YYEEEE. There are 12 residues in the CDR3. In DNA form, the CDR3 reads TGTGCCAGCAGCTGGGGCGATCAGCCCCAGCATTTT. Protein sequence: CASSWGDQPQHF.

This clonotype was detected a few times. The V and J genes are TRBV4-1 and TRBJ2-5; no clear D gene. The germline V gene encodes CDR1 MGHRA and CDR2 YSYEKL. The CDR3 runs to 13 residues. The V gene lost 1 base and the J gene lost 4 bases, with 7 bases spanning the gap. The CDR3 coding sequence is TGCGCCAGCAGCCAAGTAGGGATAGAGACCCAGTACTTC. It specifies CASSQVGIETQYF.

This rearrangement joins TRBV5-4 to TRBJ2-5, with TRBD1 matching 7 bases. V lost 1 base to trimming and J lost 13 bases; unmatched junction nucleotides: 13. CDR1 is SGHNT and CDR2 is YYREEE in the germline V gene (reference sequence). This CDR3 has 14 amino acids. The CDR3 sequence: CASSLNPGTEKWYF. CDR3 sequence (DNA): TGTGCCAGCAGCTTGAATCCAGGGACAGAAAAATGGTACTTC.

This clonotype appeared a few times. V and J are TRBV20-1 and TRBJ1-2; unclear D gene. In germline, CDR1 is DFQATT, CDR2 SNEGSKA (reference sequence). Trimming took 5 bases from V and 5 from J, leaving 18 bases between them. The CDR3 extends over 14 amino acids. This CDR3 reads CSAQSGDLGYGYTF. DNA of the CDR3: TGCAGTGCTCAGTCCGGGGATTTAGGGTATGGCTACACCTTC.

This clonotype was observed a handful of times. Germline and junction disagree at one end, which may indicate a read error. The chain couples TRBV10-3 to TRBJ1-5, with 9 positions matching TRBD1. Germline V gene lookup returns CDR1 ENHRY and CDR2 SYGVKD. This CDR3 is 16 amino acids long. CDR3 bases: TGTGCCAGCAGTAGCGAAGGACAGGGGTTGTATCAGCCCCAGCATTTT. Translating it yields CASSSEGQGLYQPQHF.

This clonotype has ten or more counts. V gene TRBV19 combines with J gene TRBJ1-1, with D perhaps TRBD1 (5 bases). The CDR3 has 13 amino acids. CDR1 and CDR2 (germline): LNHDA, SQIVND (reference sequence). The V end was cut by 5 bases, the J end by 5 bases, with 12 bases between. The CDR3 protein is CASSQGSATEAFF. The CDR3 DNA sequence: TGTGCCAGTAGTCAGGGATCAGCGACTGAAGCTTTCTTT.

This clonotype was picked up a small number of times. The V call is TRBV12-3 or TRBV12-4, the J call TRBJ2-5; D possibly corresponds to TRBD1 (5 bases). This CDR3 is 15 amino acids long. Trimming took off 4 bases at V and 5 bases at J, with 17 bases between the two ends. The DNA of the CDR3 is TGTGCCAGCAGTTACTCGAGGAATAAGGGGGAGACCCAGTACTTC. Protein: CASSYSRNKGETQYF.

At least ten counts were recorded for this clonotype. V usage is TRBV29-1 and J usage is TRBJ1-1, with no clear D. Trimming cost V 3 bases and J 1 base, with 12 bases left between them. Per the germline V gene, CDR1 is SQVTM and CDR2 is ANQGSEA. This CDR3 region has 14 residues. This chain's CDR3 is CSVESRGRNTEAFF. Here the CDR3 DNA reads TGCAGCGTTGAGTCTCGGGGAAGGAACACTGAAGCTTTCTTT.

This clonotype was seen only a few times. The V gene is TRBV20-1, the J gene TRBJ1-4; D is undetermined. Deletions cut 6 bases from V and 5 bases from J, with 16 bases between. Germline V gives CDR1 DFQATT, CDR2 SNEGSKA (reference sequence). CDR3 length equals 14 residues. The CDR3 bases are TGCAGTGCCCCCCTGGCCAGGCACAATGAAAAACTGTTTTTT. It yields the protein CSAPLARHNEKLFF.

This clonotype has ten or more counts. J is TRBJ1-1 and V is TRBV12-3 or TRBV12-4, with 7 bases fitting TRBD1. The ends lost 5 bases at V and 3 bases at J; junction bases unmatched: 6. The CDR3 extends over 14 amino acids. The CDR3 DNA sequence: TGTGCCAGCAGTCTGGACAGGAGGCACACTGAAGCTTTCTTT. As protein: CASSLDRRHTEAFF.

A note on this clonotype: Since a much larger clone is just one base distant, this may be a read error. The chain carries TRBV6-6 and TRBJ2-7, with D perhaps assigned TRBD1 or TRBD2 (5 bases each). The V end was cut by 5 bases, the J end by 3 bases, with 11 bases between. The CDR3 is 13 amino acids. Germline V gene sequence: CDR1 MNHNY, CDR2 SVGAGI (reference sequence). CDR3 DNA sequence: TGTGCCAGCAGTGGGGACGGAGACTACGAGCAGTACTTC. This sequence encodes CASSGDGDYEQYF.

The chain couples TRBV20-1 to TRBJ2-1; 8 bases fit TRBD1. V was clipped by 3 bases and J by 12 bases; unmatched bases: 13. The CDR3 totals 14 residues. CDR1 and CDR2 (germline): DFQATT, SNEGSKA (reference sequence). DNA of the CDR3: TGCAGTGCTAGGGACAGGGATGATACAATGAGGCAGTTCTTC. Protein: CSARDRDDTMRQFF.

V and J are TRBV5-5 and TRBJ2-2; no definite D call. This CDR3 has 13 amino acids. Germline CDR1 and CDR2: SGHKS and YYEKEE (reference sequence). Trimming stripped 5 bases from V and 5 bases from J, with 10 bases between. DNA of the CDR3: TGTGCCAGCAGGGGCAGCACTACCGGGGAGCTGTTTTTT. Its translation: CASRGSTTGELFF.

CDR3 sequence reads: CASTKGERGSYEQYF. CDR3 DNA: TGTGCCAGCACGAAAGGAGAGCGGGGCTCCTACGAGCAGTACTTC. The chain employs TRBV7-3 and TRBJ2-7, with 7 bases aligning to TRBD2. The ends lost 7 bases at V and 0 bases at J; junction bases unmatched: 9. There are 15 residues in the CDR3. CDR1 SGHTA and CDR2 FQGTGA come from the germline V gene.

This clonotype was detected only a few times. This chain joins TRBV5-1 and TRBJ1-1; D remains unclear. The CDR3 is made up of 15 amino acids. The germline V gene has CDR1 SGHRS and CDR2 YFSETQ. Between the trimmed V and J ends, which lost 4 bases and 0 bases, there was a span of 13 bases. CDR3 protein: CASSASQSMNTEAFF. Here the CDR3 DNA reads TGCGCCAGCAGCGCCTCACAGTCGATGAACACTGAAGCTTTCTTT.

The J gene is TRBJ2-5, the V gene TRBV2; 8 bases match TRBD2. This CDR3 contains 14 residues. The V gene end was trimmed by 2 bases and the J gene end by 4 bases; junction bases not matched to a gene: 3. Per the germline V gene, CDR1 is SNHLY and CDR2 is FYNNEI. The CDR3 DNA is TGTGCCAGCAGTGAATTCCTAGCGGGAGAGACCCAGTACTTC. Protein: CASSEFLAGETQYF.

The CDR3 spells CSVDRPHGYGYTF. The CDR3 DNA follows: TGCAGCGTTGATAGACCACATGGCTATGGCTACACCTTC. V gene TRBV29-1 combines with J gene TRBJ1-2; no definite D call. The V end lost 3 bases, the J end lost 4 bases, and 12 bases lay between the germline ends. Looked up from germline, CDR1 is SQVTM and CDR2 is ANQGSEA. The CDR3 length is 13 residues.

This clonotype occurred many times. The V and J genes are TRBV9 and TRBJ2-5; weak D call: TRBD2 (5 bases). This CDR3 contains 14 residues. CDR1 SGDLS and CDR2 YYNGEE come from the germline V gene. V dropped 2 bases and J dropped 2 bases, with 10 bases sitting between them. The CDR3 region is CASSVLGEQETQYF. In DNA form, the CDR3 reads TGTGCCAGCAGCGTCCTCGGGGAGCAAGAGACCCAGTACTTC.

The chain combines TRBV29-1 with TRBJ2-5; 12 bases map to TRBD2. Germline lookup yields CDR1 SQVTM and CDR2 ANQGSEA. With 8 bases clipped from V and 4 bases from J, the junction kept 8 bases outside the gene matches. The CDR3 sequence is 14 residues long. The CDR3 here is CSTEGGLAGETQYF. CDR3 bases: TGCAGCACCGAGGGGGGACTAGCGGGAGAGACCCAGTACTTC.

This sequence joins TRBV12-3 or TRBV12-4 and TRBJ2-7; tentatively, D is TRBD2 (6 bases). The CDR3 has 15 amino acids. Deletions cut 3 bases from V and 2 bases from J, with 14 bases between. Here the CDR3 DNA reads TGTGCCAGCAGTTTCCTAGGGACTGAGACCTACGAGCAGTACTTC. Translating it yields CASSFLGTETYEQYF.